This TCR beta chain was identified during a study of blood T cell repertoires in COVID-19 (dated by TCRdb to 2018 to 2020). For the study in its entirety: Samples covering the acute and convalescent phases of COVID-19 were provided by collaborators in the United States, Italy and Spain. Subjects who had been exposed to COVID-19, were actively infected with it, or had recovered from it provided the deeply sampled blood TCRbeta repertoires that made up the dataset. The samples were drawn from the first 160 participants of the ongoing ImmuneRACE study and from 950 to 1,500 subjects provided by 6 global collaborators. Sample metadata almost always included a de-identified subject ID, COVID-19 status, age in years and sex. The prospective study material was composed of cDNA or gDNA derived from T cells, B-cell-depleted T cells, or PBMCs. Where available, HLA class I and class II types were obtained from metadata supplied by the sample provider rather than from assay-based typing. The repertoires were made available in a free public database intended to serve as a resource for research on the immune response to SARS-CoV-2. What the work shows at the level of the full study, not this receptor alone: The quantity of clinical and demographic metadata differed by source and by participant and was supplied without curation.

Whole blood was collected in K2EDTA tubes by collaborating institutions according to the institutions' own protocols. For TCRbeta analysis, collaborator samples were shipped as frozen whole blood, as isolated PBMCs, or as DNA extracted from either sample type. TCRbeta CDR3 regions were amplified from genomic DNA using the immunoSEQ Assay, a bias-controlled multiplex PCR. In the paper's pipeline: The number of nucleated cells in each sample was estimated from the amplification of reference gene primers within the assay. To quantify the absolute abundance of each unique TCRbeta CDR3 rearrangement, sequence reads were collapsed and filtered. For each sample, productive Simpson clonality was calculated as the square root of Simpson's diversity index across productive rearrangements. TCRdb obtained this table from immuneACCESS and retained in-frame rearrangements with V and J assigned. These tables miss some clones; where compared with another copy, unresolved V genes account for less than half of the shortfall, and the remainder is unexplained. Clone size and the V and J calls come from that table; the DNA yielded D and trimming. This sample has over 200,000 clones in its table, and less than 90% of those were observed once. Of the sample, about a sixth is held by the ten largest clones.

As concerns this clone: What antigen it recognizes has not been identified. Base qualities are missing; no much larger clone stands one base away.

Specimen: peripheral blood. The sequence derives from a woman aged 80 or older with active or convalescent COVID-19.

The CDR3 protein: CASSPPGQGAQPQHF. The DNA sequence is TGTGCCAGCAGTCCTCCAGGACAGGGGGCTCAGCCCCAGCATTTT. Here the chain combines TRBV28 and TRBJ1-5; 11 bases in the junction line up with TRBD1. Ends trimmed: V by 5 bases, J by 6 bases; bases unmatched to a gene: 6. The CDR3 spans 15 residues, from the cysteine through the phenylalanine. The CDR3 DNA has 45 bases and is translated from base 1. The germline V gene encodes CDR1 MDHEN and CDR2 SYDVKM.